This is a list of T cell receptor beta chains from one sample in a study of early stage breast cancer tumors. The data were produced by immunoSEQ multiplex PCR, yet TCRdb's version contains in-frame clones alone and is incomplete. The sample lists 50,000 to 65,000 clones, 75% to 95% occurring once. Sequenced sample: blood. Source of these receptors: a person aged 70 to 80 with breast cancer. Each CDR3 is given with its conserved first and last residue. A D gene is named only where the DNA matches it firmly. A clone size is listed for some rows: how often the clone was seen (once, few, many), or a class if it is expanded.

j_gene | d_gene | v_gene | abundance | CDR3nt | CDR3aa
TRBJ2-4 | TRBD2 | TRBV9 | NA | TGTGCCAGCAGCGTCATGGGAGTGGGCGGGAGTCCTCAGTACTTC | CASSVMGVGGSPQYF
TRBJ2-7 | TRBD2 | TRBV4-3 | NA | TGCGCCAGCAGCCAAGGTTCAGCGGGGGGCTACGAGCAGTACTTC | CASSQGSAGGYEQYF
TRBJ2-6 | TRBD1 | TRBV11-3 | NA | TGTGCCAGCAGCTCCGGGCAGGGGGCCTCTGGGGCCAACGTCCTGACTTTC | CASSSGQGASGANVLTF
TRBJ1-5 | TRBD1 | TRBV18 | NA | TGTGCCAGCTCACCACGGACAGGCGTAGGACAGCCCCAGCATTTT | CASSPRTGVGQPQHF
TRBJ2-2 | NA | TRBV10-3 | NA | TGTGCCATCAGCTCGACAACGCCGCCCGACACCGGGGAGCTGTTTTTT | CAISSTTPPDTGELFF
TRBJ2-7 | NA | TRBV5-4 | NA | TGTGCCAGCAGCTTGTTACAAGGCGGAAACGAGCAGTACTTC | CASSLLQGGNEQYF
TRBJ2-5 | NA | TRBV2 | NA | TGTGCCAGCAGTGAAGTAATCGGAGAGACCCAGTACTTC | CASSEVIGETQYF
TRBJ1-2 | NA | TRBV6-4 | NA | TGTGCCAGCAGTGACTTGGGAGGGGCCGGCTATGGCTACACCTTC | CASSDLGGAGYGYTF
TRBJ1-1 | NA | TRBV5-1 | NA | TGCGCCAGCAGCACCCAATCCGGGACAGAAGCTTTCTTT | CASSTQSGTEAFF
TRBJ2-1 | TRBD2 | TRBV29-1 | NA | TGCAGCGTTGGGACTAGATCTTCCAATGAGCAGTTCTTC | CSVGTRSSNEQFF
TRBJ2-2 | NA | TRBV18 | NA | NA | CASSPDLRAGELFF
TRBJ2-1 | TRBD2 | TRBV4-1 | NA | TGCGCCAGCAGCCCTGACCCCAGCGGGAGGGCAAATGAGCAGTTCTTC | CASSPDPSGRANEQFF
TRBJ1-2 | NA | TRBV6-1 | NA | TGTGCCAGCAGTGTGAATGCGGAGGGCTACACCTTC | CASSVNAEGYTF
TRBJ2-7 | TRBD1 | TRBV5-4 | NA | TGTGCCAGCAGCGGGGACAGGGTCCTACACGAGCAGTACTTC | CASSGDRVLHEQYF
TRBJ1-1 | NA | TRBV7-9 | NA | TGTGCCAGCAGCCTGACCAGGGAAACTGAAGCTTTCTTT | CASSLTRETEAFF
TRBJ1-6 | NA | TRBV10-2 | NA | TGCGCCAGCAGTGATCGGGACACGAGCTCCTATAATTCACCCCTCCACTTT | CASSDRDTSSYNSPLHF
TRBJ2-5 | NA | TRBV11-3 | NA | TGTGCCAGCAGCTTATCAGGGGAGACCCAGTACTTC | CASSLSGETQYF
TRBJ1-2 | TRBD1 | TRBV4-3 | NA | TGCGCCAGCAGCCAAGGTGGAGGACAGGGGTATGGCTACACCTTC | CASSQGGGQGYGYTF
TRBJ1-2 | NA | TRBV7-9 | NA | TGTGCCAGCAGCTTATTTGGGGGGAATACAAACTATGGCTACACCTTC | CASSLFGGNTNYGYTF
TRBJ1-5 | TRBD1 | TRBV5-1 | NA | TGTGCCAGCAGCGATGTACAGGGGAATCAGCCCCAGCATTTT | CASSDVQGNQPQHF
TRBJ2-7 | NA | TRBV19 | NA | TGTGCCAGTAGTATACGGGGGGAGCAGTACTTC | CASSIRGEQYF
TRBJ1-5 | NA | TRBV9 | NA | TGTGCCAGCAGCGTGGGAGGGGCTGTTCAGCCCCAGCATTTT | CASSVGGAVQPQHF
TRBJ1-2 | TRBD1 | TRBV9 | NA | TGTGCCAGCAGCCCCCGACAGGGGGCGAACTATGGCTACACCTTC | CASSPRQGANYGYTF
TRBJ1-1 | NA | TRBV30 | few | TGTGCCTGCAATTTGTTGGAGGACACTGAAGCTTTCTTT | CACNLLEDTEAFF
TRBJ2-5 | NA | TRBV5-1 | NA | TGCGCCAGCAGCTTGGGTAGCGGAGGAGGGGAGACCCAGTACTTC | CASSLGSGGGETQYF
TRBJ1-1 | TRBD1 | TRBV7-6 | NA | TGTGCCAGCAGCTTAGCGGGGACAGCCGACACTGAAGCTTTCTTT | CASSLAGTADTEAFF
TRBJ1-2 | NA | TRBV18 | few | TGTGCCAGCTCACCACCGGGGGGACACTATGGCTACACCTTC | CASSPPGGHYGYTF
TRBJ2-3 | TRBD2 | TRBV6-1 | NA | TGTGCCAGCATCCGCGGGGGGGCAGTAGATACGCAGTATTTT | CASIRGGAVDTQYF
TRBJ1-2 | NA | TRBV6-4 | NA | TGTGCCAGCAGTGACGAGTGGGGGGGAGGTTGTGGCTACACCTTC | CASSDEWGGGCGYTF
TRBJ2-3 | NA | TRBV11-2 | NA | TGTGCCAGCACCCCACTACTACCCACAGATACGCAGTATTTT | CASTPLLPTDTQYF
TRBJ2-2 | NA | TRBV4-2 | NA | TGTGCCAGCAGCCAAGGGACGCCAGGGAACGGGGAGCTGTTTTTT | CASSQGTPGNGELFF
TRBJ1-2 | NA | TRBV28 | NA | TGTGCCAGCAGTCTTAGCAGGGCTGCTAACTATGGCTACACCTTC | CASSLSRAANYGYTF
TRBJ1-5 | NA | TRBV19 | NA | TGTGCCAGTAGAACTAACCTCCCCTCCGGGATGGGCAATCAGCCCCAGCATTTT | CASRTNLPSGMGNQPQHF
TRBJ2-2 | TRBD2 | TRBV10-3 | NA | TGTGCCATCAGTGAGAGACAGACTAGCGGGGGGGCTGGCGGGGAGCTGTTTTTT | CAISERQTSGGAGGELFF
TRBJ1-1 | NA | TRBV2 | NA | TGTGCCAGCAGTCCAGGGAACACTGAAGCTTTCTTT | CASSPGNTEAFF
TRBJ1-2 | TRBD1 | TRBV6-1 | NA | TGTGCCAGCAGAGAAGCCCCCGGGACAGGGAACTATGGCTACACCTTC | CASREAPGTGNYGYTF
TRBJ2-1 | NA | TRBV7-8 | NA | TGTGCCAGCAGCTTAAGGATGCGGGGGCACAATGAGCAGTTCTTC | CASSLRMRGHNEQFF
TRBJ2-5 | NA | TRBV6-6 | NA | TGTGCCAGCAGCCTAGGAACTCACCTGGGAGAGACCCAGTACTTC | CASSLGTHLGETQYF
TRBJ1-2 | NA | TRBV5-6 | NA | TGTGCCAGCAGCTTGACCAGGGGAGACGGAGGCTACACCTTC | CASSLTRGDGGYTF